The 29 T cell receptor beta chains below come from one sample, sequenced in a study of blood T cell repertoires in COVID-19. Sequenced by immunoSEQ multiplex PCR; TCRdb stores in-frame clones only, minus some. Altogether approximately 73,000 clones are present, 89% being singletons, with the ten largest covering roughly 8.8%. Sequenced input: peripheral blood. These receptors originate from an elderly man with acute or convalescent COVID-19.

The chain employs TRBV6-5 and TRBJ1-2, with TRBD1 identical over 7 bases. CDR3 size: 15 residues. Germline trimming cut 0 bases from V and 4 bases from J; bases unmatched to any gene: 5. CDR1 is MNHEY, CDR2 SVGAGI, per germline. Here the CDR3 DNA reads TGTGCCAGCAGTTACTCAATGGGACAGCCCTATGGCTACACCTTC. Amino acid sequence: CASSYSMGQPYGYTF.

This chain links TRBV7-9 with TRBJ1-1, with D unclear. The germline gives CDR1 SEHNR, CDR2 FQNEAQ (reference sequence). Trimming took off 1 base at V and 4 bases at J, with 7 bases between the two ends. CDR3 size: 13 residues. The CDR3 region has the DNA TGTGCCAGCAGCTTAGGCGGAGTCACTGAAGCTTTCTTT. Residues: CASSLGGVTEAFF. Filled out from reference TRBV7-9 and TRBJ1-1, the complete variable domain reads DTGVSQNPRHKITKRGQNVTFRCDPISEHNRLYWYRQTLGQGPEFLTYFQNEAQLEKSRLLSDRFSAERPKGSFSTLEIQRTEQGDSAMYLCASSLGGVTEAFFGQGTRLTVV.

In this sample, this clone turned up once. The J gene is TRBJ1-2, the V gene TRBV25-1; D might be TRBD1 (5 bases). In germline, CDR1 is MGHDK, CDR2 SYGVNS. The CDR3 spans 15 residues. Trimming took 6 bases from V and 8 from J, leaving 22 bases between them. Written as DNA, the CDR3 is TGTGCCAGCAGCACTCCGAGGGACGGAGGGTTGGGCTACACCTTC. This encodes CASSTPRDGGLGYTF.

The V and J genes are TRBV6-5 and TRBJ1-2; D is undetermined. The CDR3 consists of 14 residues. Trimming took off 5 bases at V and 4 bases at J, with 14 bases between the two ends. CDR1 and CDR2 from the germline V gene are MNHEY and SVGAGI. DNA of the CDR3: TGTGCCAGCAGTCCCGTTTTCCACGGCTATGGCTACACCTTC. This codes for CASSPVFHGYGYTF.

The V call is TRBV6-5, the J call TRBJ2-7; 9 bases are shared with TRBD1. Losses at the gene ends were 0 bases for V and 2 bases for J; bases not matched to a gene: 2. Germline V gene data show CDR1 as MNHEY and CDR2 as SVGAGI. The CDR3 totals 15 residues. The CDR3 coding sequence is TGTGCCAGCAGTTACTCCGGGACAGGGACCTACGAGCAGTACTTC. As protein: CASSYSGTGTYEQYF.

The V call is TRBV7-8, the J call TRBJ1-1, with 7 bases lining up with TRBD1. The J segment lost 3 bases and the V segment lost 6 bases, leaving 13 bases of the junction unmatched. The CDR3 has 16 residues. CDR1 and CDR2 from the germline V gene are SGHVS and FQNEAQ. The DNA of the CDR3 is TGTGCCAGCAGTTTCCGGGAGGGGGCTCGGTACACTGAAGCTTTCTTT. It codes for CASSFREGARYTEAFF. The full variable domain, its missing parts supplied by reference TRBV7-8 and TRBJ1-1, is GAGVSQSPRYKVAKRGQDVALRCDPISGHVSLFWYQQALGQGPEFLTYFQNEAQLDKSGLPSDRFFAERPEGSVSTLKIQRTQQEDSAVYLCASSFREGARYTEAFFGQGTRLTVV.

This clone was seen just once. J is TRBJ2-2 and V is TRBV2; TRBD1 matches 10 bases. V was pared by 6 bases and J by 0 bases, with 1 base of the junction left unmatched. CDR3 length: 15 amino acids. Germline CDR1 reads SNHLY; CDR2 reads FYNNEI. The CDR3 loop reads CASSGQGANTGELFF. DNA of the CDR3: TGTGCCAGCAGCGGACAGGGGGCGAACACCGGGGAGCTGTTTTTT.

The gene calls are TRBV6-5 and TRBJ2-7, with a weak D call TRBD2 (6 bases). Looked up from germline, CDR1 is MNHEY and CDR2 is SVGAGI. V lost 3 bases and J lost 6, with 21 bases in between. This CDR3 comprises 16 residues. CDR3 coding DNA: TGTGCCAGCAGTTATCCGGGGGTCGGCACCCATGGCGAGCAGTACTTC. Its protein product is CASSYPGVGTHGEQYF.

This sequence joins TRBV19 and TRBJ2-3; 16 positions match TRBD2. The CDR3 sequence is 17 residues long. Trimming cost V 4 bases and J 4 bases; bases outside gene matches: 5. In germline, CDR1 is LNHDA, CDR2 SQIVND (reference sequence). The CDR3: CASSTSGLAGGPDTQYF. As DNA, the CDR3 is TGTGCCAGTAGTACGTCGGGACTAGCGGGGGGGCCAGATACGCAGTATTTT.

V usage is TRBV6-5 and J usage is TRBJ1-2, with D maybe TRBD1 (6 bases). The CDR3 contains 13 residues. Germline CDR1 reads MNHEY; CDR2 reads SVGAGI. The ends were cut back, 6 bases at V and 2 bases at J, with 10 bases in the middle. The DNA for the CDR3 is TGTGCCAGCAGCCTCGACAGGAACTATGGCTACACCTTC. Translation gives CASSLDRNYGYTF.

The chain combines TRBV5-1 with TRBJ1-5; D is possibly TRBD1 (6 bases). From germline, CDR1 is SGHRS and CDR2 YFSETQ. The CDR3 has 17 amino acids. V lost 4 bases, J lost 1 base, and 18 bases lay in between. The CDR3, as DNA: TGCGCCAGCAGCCCCTGGTCAGGGGTGAAAAGCAATCAGCCCCAGCATTTT. Translating gives CASSPWSGVKSNQPQHF.

The chain links TRBV13 to TRBJ2-3, with 13 bases matching TRBD2. The CDR3 runs to 17 residues. Germline lookup yields CDR1 PRHDT and CDR2 FYEKMQ (reference sequence). V shed 1 base and J 5 bases; nucleotides not matched to a gene: 6. CDR3 nucleotide sequence: TGTGCCAGCAGCTTAGTCGGACTAGCGGGAGTGAAAGATACGCAGTATTTT. Translated, it gives CASSLVGLAGVKDTQYF.

The rearrangement joins TRBV7-9 to TRBJ1-6; TRBD1 aligns across 7 bases. Germline CDR1 and CDR2: SEHNR and FQNEAQ (reference sequence). Trimming at V came to 1 base and at J to 7 bases, leaving 1 base not matched to a gene. CDR3 size: 14 residues. Here the CDR3 reads CASSLETGNSPLHF. The CDR3 DNA reads as TGTGCCAGCAGCTTAGAGACAGGGAATTCACCCCTCCACTTT.

The J gene is TRBJ2-1, the V gene TRBV4-1; TRBD1 matches 11 bases. The CDR3 is made up of 17 amino acids. Germline V gives CDR1 MGHRA, CDR2 YSYEKL. The V and J ends lost 4 bases and 7 bases, in that order; junction bases with no gene match: 12. The CDR3 reads CASSRPSRTGGKNEQFF. The CDR3, as DNA: TGCGCCAGCAGCCGACCTTCTAGGACAGGGGGCAAAAATGAGCAGTTCTTC.

J is TRBJ2-1 and V is TRBV27; 7 bases fit TRBD1. The ends lost 2 bases at V and 4 bases at J; junction bases unmatched: 5. The CDR3 consists of 15 residues. Germline-derived CDR1 and CDR2 are MNHEY and SMNVEV (reference sequence). This CDR3 is CASSLKGGGYNEQFF. CDR3 nucleotides: TGTGCCAGCAGTTTAAAAGGGGGCGGGTACAATGAGCAGTTCTTC.

The chain couples TRBV5-1 to TRBJ2-5; 7 bases are a match to TRBD2. Germline assignment: CDR1 SGHRS and CDR2 YFSETQ. V shed 4 bases and J 0 bases; nucleotides not matched to a gene: 6. The CDR3 is made up of 15 amino acids. The CDR3 reads CASSPGLPNQETQYF. CDR3 sequence (DNA): TGCGCCAGCAGCCCGGGACTACCAAACCAAGAGACCCAGTACTTC.

The genes are TRBV4-1 and TRBJ2-7, with TRBD1 identical over 10 bases. Germline lookup yields CDR1 MGHRA and CDR2 YSYEKL. The CDR3 runs to 15 residues. J was trimmed by 4 bases and V by 4 bases; bases with no gene match: 7. CDR3 loop: CASSLSGTGVYEQYF. DNA of the CDR3: TGCGCCAGCAGCCTTTCCGGGACAGGGGTTTACGAGCAGTACTTC.

The CDR3 sequence is CASSEIPEGALHF. Written as DNA, the CDR3 is TGTGCCAGCAGTGAAATCCCGGAGGGAGCCCTCCACTTT. The chain recombines TRBV2 with TRBJ1-6; D is ambiguous. Germline loops: CDR1 SNHLY, CDR2 FYNNEI. The V and J ends lost 2 bases and 14 bases respectively, with 13 bases between them. CDR3 length equals 13 residues.

The chain's CDR3 is CASSLTGLNTEAFF. The CDR3 DNA sequence: TGTGCCAGCAGCTTGACAGGGCTGAACACTGAAGCTTTCTTT. The rearrangement links TRBV7-8 to TRBJ1-1; 7 bases line up with TRBD1. V lost 3 bases to trimming and J lost 0 bases; unmatched junction nucleotides: 1. This CDR3 region has 14 residues. Germline values: CDR1 SGHVS, CDR2 FQNEAQ.

The chain joins TRBV7-8 to TRBJ2-1; 13 bases match TRBD2. In germline, CDR1 is SGHVS, CDR2 FQNEAQ. The CDR3 contains 16 residues. The junction had 4 bases not matched to a gene; V was cut back by 1 base and J by 7 bases. The CDR3 spells CASSLETSGRGNEQFF. The CDR3 coding sequence is TGTGCCAGCAGCTTAGAAACTAGCGGGAGGGGAAATGAGCAGTTCTTC.

The chain is built from TRBV7-3 and TRBJ2-2; TRBD1 matches 9 bases. This CDR3 comprises 16 residues. Germline V gene data show CDR1 as SGHTA and CDR2 as FQGTGA. V lost 5 bases, J lost 5 bases, and 9 bases stayed unmatched. The CDR3 protein is CASSARQGGRTGELFF. The DNA of the CDR3 is TGTGCCAGCAGCGCCAGACAGGGGGGAAGGACCGGGGAGCTGTTTTTT.

V is TRBV18 and J is TRBJ1-1; no definite D call. Germline V gene sequence: CDR1 KGHSH, CDR2 LQKENI. This CDR3 comprises 13 residues. V shed 2 bases and J shed 0 bases, with 4 bases lying between them. CDR3 bases: TGTGCCAGCTCACCAGTTATGAACACTGAAGCTTTCTTT. Protein: CASSPVMNTEAFF.

The chain has TRBV20-1 and TRBJ2-4, with 7 bases identical to TRBD1. CDR1 and CDR2 from the germline V gene are DFQATT and SNEGSKA (reference sequence). The CDR3 has 15 amino acids. Germline trimming cut 3 bases from V and 0 bases from J; bases unmatched to any gene: 5. This CDR3 reads CSASTGQIAKNIQYF. CDR3 bases: TGCAGTGCTAGTACGGGACAGATAGCCAAAAACATTCAGTACTTC.

The chain links TRBV20-1 to TRBJ1-1; D is ambiguous. V gave up 2 bases and J gave up 4 bases, with 5 bases separating them. This CDR3 region has 11 residues. The germline V gene encodes CDR1 DFQATT and CDR2 SNEGSKA (reference sequence). The CDR3 reads CSARLITEAFF. CDR3 coding DNA: TGCAGTGCTAGACTTATCACTGAAGCTTTCTTT.

This clone was observed a single time. This chain connects TRBV19 to TRBJ2-3; 14 nucleotides align to TRBD2. The CDR3 spans 16 residues. Germline loops: CDR1 LNHDA, CDR2 SQIVND (reference sequence). The V segment lost 11 bases and the J segment 4 bases; nucleotides outside the gene matches: 11. CDR3 loop: CASSGTSGRVPDTQYF. The CDR3 DNA reads as TGTGCCTCCTCCGGGACTAGCGGGAGAGTTCCAGATACGCAGTATTTT.

The V gene is TRBV3-1 (or the pseudogene TRBV3-2), the J gene TRBJ2-3; 11 bases align to TRBD2. CDR1 and CDR2 (germline): LGHDT, YNNKEL (reference sequence). The CDR3 runs to 13 residues. As DNA, the CDR3 is TGTGCGGTGACTAGCGGGGCGGCAGATACGCAGTATTTT. Its translation: CAVTSGAADTQYF.

The chain recombines TRBV9 with TRBJ2-6, with D possibly matching TRBD1 (6 bases). The CDR3 sequence is 15 residues long. The germline CDR1 and CDR2 sequences are SGDLS and YYNGEE. V lost 0 bases and J lost 3, with 7 bases in between. Here the CDR3 DNA reads TGTGCCAGCAGCGTAGACAGGGTTGGGGCCAACGTCCTGACTTTC. Its translation: CASSVDRVGANVLTF.

The gene calls are TRBV5-8 and TRBJ1-3, with D hard to call. The CDR3 is 16 residues long. From germline, CDR1 is SGHTS and CDR2 YDEGEE. V was clipped by 5 bases and J by 4 bases, with 19 bases between them. The CDR3 sequence is CASSKGGSVPGNTIYF. CDR3 bases: TGTGCCAGCAGTAAAGGAGGGAGCGTACCGGGAAACACCATATATTTT.

The chain links TRBV6-5 to TRBJ1-2; D call uncertain. With 9 bases removed from V and 3 bases from J, the gap between germline ends came to 11 bases. Germline V gives CDR1 MNHEY, CDR2 SVGAGI. The CDR3 loop spans 12 amino acids. The CDR3 protein is CASFTVYYGYTF. CDR3 nucleotide sequence: TGTGCCAGTTTTACGGTGTACTATGGCTACACCTTC.